The 3 T cell receptor beta chains in this list originate from one sample, sequenced in a study of read filtering for tumor transcriptome and immune sequencing. Molecular barcoded adaptors covering alpha/delta and beta/gamma chains were used on approximately 400 ng RNA. TCRdb reprocessed the reads via MiXCR and lists one record per CDR3 protein. The table includes some 50,000 distinct CDR3 sequences, 15% to 20% detected once. The sample consisted of a population of CD138-negative cells sorted from bone marrow. The receptors were gathered from a donor at least 40 years old with multiple myeloma.

This clonotype has a count of ten or more. The chain recombines TRBV29-1 with TRBJ1-1; a possible D gene is TRBD1 (5 bases). CDR3 length: 11 amino acids. The ends were cut back, 7 bases at V and 5 bases at J, with 11 bases in the middle. Per the germline V gene, CDR1 is SQVTM and CDR2 is ANQGSEA. This chain's CDR3 is CSGRQGTEAFF. DNA for the CDR3: TGCAGCGGGAGGCAGGGAACTGAAGCTTTCTTT. The full variable domain, rest sourced from reference TRBV29-1 and TRBJ1-1, is SAVISQKPSRDICQRGTSLTIQCQVDSQVTMMFWYRQQPGQSLTLIATANQGSEATYESGFVIDKFPISRPNLTFSTLTVSNMSPEDSSIYLCSGRQGTEAFFGQGTRLTVV.

As to this clonotype: A read error may produce the germline difference seen at one junction end. The gene calls are TRBV5-1 and TRBJ1-5, with 8 bases aligning to TRBD1. This CDR3 region has 15 residues. Germline lookup yields CDR1 SGHRS and CDR2 YFSETQ. Here the CDR3 reads CASSPGTGTHRPQHF. Written as DNA, the CDR3 is TGCGCTAGCAGCCCGGGGACAGGTACTCATCGGCCCCAGCATTTT.

This clonotype turned up a few times. The V gene is TRBV12-3 or TRBV12-4, the J gene TRBJ1-1; D is possibly TRBD1 (6 bases). Between the trimmed V and J ends, which lost 3 bases and 3 bases, there was a span of 11 bases. The CDR3 consists of 14 residues. For the CDR3, the DNA is TGTGCCAGCAGTTTTAGGGGGGGGTACACTGAAGCTTTCTTT. Translation: CASSFRGGYTEAFF.